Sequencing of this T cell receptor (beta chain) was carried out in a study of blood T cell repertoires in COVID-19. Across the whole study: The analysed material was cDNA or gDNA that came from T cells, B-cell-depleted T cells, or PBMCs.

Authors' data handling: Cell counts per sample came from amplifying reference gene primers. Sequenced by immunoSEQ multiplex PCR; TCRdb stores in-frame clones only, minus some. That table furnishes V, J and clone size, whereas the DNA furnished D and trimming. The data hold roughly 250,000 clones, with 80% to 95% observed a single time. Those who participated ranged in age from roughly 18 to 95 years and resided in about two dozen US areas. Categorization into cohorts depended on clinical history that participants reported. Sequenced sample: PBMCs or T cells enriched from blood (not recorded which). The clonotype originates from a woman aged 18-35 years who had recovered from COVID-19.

CDR3 loop: CAISERTHSPLHF. In DNA, the CDR3 is TGTGCCATCAGTGAGCGGACACATTCACCCCTCCACTTT. The chain is built from TRBV10-3 and TRBJ1-6; the D gene is possibly TRBD1 (5 bases). Germline CDR1 is ENHRY and CDR2 is SYGVKD. The V end lost 2 bases, the J end lost 8 bases, and 7 bases lay between the germline ends. The CDR3 is 13 residues long.